The T cell receptor beta chain under discussion was sequenced for a study of T cells in Graves' hyperthyroidism and ophthalmopathy. Notes on the study in general: Most clonotypes expanded in the thyroid (above 0.001) were also present in blood. Stable hyperthyroidism was told apart from ophthalmopathy by a model built on 13 V-J features.

TCR beta CDR3 region amplification was performed from RNA transcripts. Initially, a first-round RT-PCR of the TCR CDR3 employed the HTBI primer set. TCRdb reanalysed the multiplex PCR reads using MiXCR and keeps one entry per CDR3 protein. This sample carries a few hundred thousand distinct CDR3 sequences, about half of them seen once, and the ten largest clones take roughly 19%. This clonotype was counted a few times. Its antigen remains unknown. V shed 7 bases and J shed 2 bases, with 15 bases lying between them. This CDR3 is 14 amino acids long. The germline gives CDR1 MNHNY, CDR2 SVGAGI (reference sequence).

The sequenced material came from peripheral blood or thyroid tissue (not recorded which). V and J are TRBV6-6 and TRBJ2-7; D ambiguous. This clonotype was obtained from an adult woman with Graves' disease, either hyperthyroidism or ophthalmopathy (not recorded which). As DNA, the CDR3 is TGTGCCAGCAAGGCAAGCCGCGGCCCCTACGAGCAGTACTTC. Protein: CASKASRGPYEQYF.